This T cell receptor beta chain was sequenced in a study of regulatory T cells in long-lasting Graves disease (dated by TCRdb to the early 2020s). At the level of the whole study: To count as having persistent Graves' disease, a patient had to have received antithyroid drug treatment for over 5 years with TSH receptor autoantibodies remaining persistently positive. A total of about 33 samples underwent TCR sequencing, from about 13 patients with persistent Graves' disease and approximately 20 patients with newly diagnosed Graves' disease. The study took place in China and was registered as a clinical trial. In the clinical cohort, patients with persistent Graves' disease had used antithyroid drugs for an average of around 9.9 years. Peripheral blood TCR sequencing and RNA sequencing compared persistent Graves' disease patients with newly diagnosed Graves' disease patients. What the study reported, not specific to this receptor: The authors acknowledged the small sample size as a limitation that may reduce accuracy. Only peripheral blood was studied, because thyroid tissue, the primary lesion, was inaccessible. Only the TCR beta chain was sequenced and analyzed. A larger number of public clonotypes was shared among persistent patients (over 2,500) than among newly diagnosed patients (around 870). Preferential use of TRBV28, TRBJ1-2 and TRBJ2-5 was observed in persistent disease, whereas TRBV20-1 and TRBJ2-1 were favored in newly diagnosed disease. Compared with newly diagnosed patients, persistent Graves' disease patients had lower TCR Shannon entropy and fewer highly expanded clones, which suggests clonal expansion.

The receptor library was made with multiplex PCR. Sequencer: Illumina HiSeq 4000. iRepertoire HTBI primers and Arm-PCR amplification of CDR3 regions were used to construct TCR beta libraries. Before sequencing, the PCR products went through gel purification. Under the source paper's analysis protocol: Across samples, about 63 TRBV and roughly 13 TRBJ segments were identified and used for gene usage analysis of CDR3 amino acid clonotypes. COPE and FqMerger were used to merge filtered high-quality paired reads into contigs. Contigs were aligned with BLAST to IMGT TRBV, TRBD and TRBJ reference genes, and CDR3 was defined per IMGT. Any clonotype with a frequency above 0.1% was counted as a highly expanded clone. Shannon entropy was used to measure repertoire diversity, and the Gini coefficient was used to measure V-J evenness. Public clonotypes were defined as clonotypes shared by more than one individual. TCRdb reworked the public reads: Q25 trimming with fastp, MiXCR clone assembly, productive beta chains retained. Under each unique CDR3 protein, matching rows form one entry showing the most common genes and DNA. TCRdb, not the original authors, processed these V and J calls. Within this sample are 400,000 to 500,000 distinct CDR3 sequences, with 20% to 25% of them counted one time only. The top ten clonotypes cover roughly 7% of the sample.

In light of the paper, this sample's time point label describes: persistent/refractory GD, antithyroid drugs over 5 years with positive TRAb. For both TCR sequencing and RNA sequencing, RNA was extracted from PBMCs in TRIzol. The diagnosis of Graves' disease was made according to American Thyroid Association guidelines. The patients came from an endocrinology department in Xi'an, China. From each patient, approximately 9.9 milliliters of peripheral blood was collected into an EDTA anticoagulant tube. Ficoll Paque Plus density gradient separation was used to isolate PBMCs, and no additional T cell sorting was done. An Agilent 2100 Bioanalyzer and agarose gel were used to check RNA quality, and a NanoDrop 2000 was used to measure RNA concentration. Worth noting for this clonotype: Its antigen is currently not known. Base qualities are not at hand, and no much larger clone is one base apart.

A distance of 17 bases separates the germline ends of V and J, which lose 4 bases and 4 bases respectively. Including the terminal cysteine and phenylalanine, the CDR3 comprises 15 residues. Only CDR3 DNA remains: 45 bases, in frame from the first base. CDR1 and CDR2 (SGHDT, YYEEEE) derive from the germline V gene. The source was peripheral blood mononuclear cells (PBMCs), collected when the disease was refractory, from a patient treated with antithyroid drugs. Here the chain combines TRBV5-6 and TRBJ1-2, with a weak D call of TRBD1 (5 bases match). The clonotype was recovered from a female donor with Graves disease. Here is the DNA: TGTGCCAGCAGCCCCCTTGGAGGGGAGGCCTATGGCTACACCTTC. This sequence encodes CASSPLGGEAYGYTF.